Below, 32 T cell receptor beta chains from the same sample are listed, as sequenced in a study of CD4 T cells in relation to SARS-CoV-2 and coronaviruses. Here immunoSEQ multiplex PCR was the method, and the copy in TCRdb shows in-frame clones only, minus some. The sample includes 38,000 or so clones, around four fifths seen only once; the top ten take about a fifth. Antigens of these TCRs are unknown. The sequenced material came from memory CD4+ T cells from PBMCs, cultured in vitro. The receptors derive from an adult with COVID-19.

This clone occurred a few times. The chain uses TRBV27 and TRBJ2-1; 11 bases are a match to TRBD2. The CDR3 covers 16 residues. V was clipped by 3 bases and J by 6 bases; unmatched bases: 7. Germline assignment: CDR1 MNHEY and CDR2 SMNVEV (reference sequence). CDR3 coding DNA: TGTGCCAGCAGTTTCGTAGCGGGAGGGTATGTCAATGAGCAGTTCTTC. Amino acid sequence: CASSFVAGGYVNEQFF.

The V call is TRBV7-8, the J call TRBJ1-2, with D perhaps matching TRBD1 (5 bases). There are 16 residues in the CDR3. Trimming took 3 bases from V and 7 from J, leaving 21 bases between them. CDR1 and CDR2 (germline): SGHVS, FQNEAQ. The CDR3 bases are TGTGCCAGCAGCTTTGCCGGCGCCAGGGAAGAGAGTGGCTACACCTTC. It encodes CASSFAGAREESGYTF.

This rearrangement joins TRBV4-1 to TRBJ2-2; D perhaps matches TRBD2 (5 bases). Germline lookup yields CDR1 MGHRA and CDR2 YSYEKL. The CDR3 has 15 amino acids. The ends were cut back, 2 bases at V and 6 bases at J, with 13 bases in the middle. The CDR3, as DNA: TGCGCCAGCAGCCAACTGTGGGAGCCCGCCGGGGAGCTGTTTTTT. Translation gives CASSQLWEPAGELFF.

This clone has a handful of counts. This rearrangement joins TRBV27 to TRBJ1-1; maybe TRBD1 (6 bases). The CDR3 runs to 14 residues. Germline V gene lookup returns CDR1 MNHEY and CDR2 SMNVEV (reference sequence). The V end was cut by 2 bases, the J end by 1 base, with 8 bases between. The CDR3 DNA is TGTGCCAGCAGTTTACTGACAGGGAACACTGAAGCTTTCTTT. This encodes CASSLLTGNTEAFF.

The chain recombines TRBV7-9 with TRBJ1-6; possibly TRBD1 for D (5 bases). The V end was cut by 5 bases, the J end by 5 bases, with 13 bases between. The CDR3 has 15 residues. Per germline, CDR1 SEHNR and CDR2 FQNEAQ (reference sequence). CDR3 region: CASSPLSGNNSPLHF. The CDR3 DNA sequence: TGTGCCAGCAGCCCTCTTTCAGGGAATAATTCACCCCTCCACTTT.

V usage is TRBV6-5 and J usage is TRBJ1-2; D is possibly TRBD1 (6 bases). The CDR3 covers 15 residues. CDR1 and CDR2 from the germline V gene are MNHEY and SVGAGI. V lost 6 bases, J lost 4 bases, and 18 bases lay in between. The CDR3 DNA sequence: TGTGCCAGCAGAAATCTTGGGGGGCTGAGCTATGGCTACACCTTC. It is translated as CASRNLGGLSYGYTF.

The chain has TRBV7-5 and TRBJ2-1. TRBV7-5 is a pseudogene. The CDR3 covers 17 residues. The CDR3 DNA follows: TGTGCCAGAAGCTTTCAAGGCCGTCGGCCCCAACGGCATGAGCAGTTCTTC. Translation: CARSFQGRRPQRHEQFF.

The rearrangement joins TRBV18 to TRBJ2-1; no clear D gene. V gave up 2 bases and J gave up 6 bases, with 11 bases separating them. The CDR3 spans 14 residues. Per germline, CDR1 KGHSH and CDR2 LQKENI. The CDR3 DNA reads TGTGCCAGCTCACCAATTGAAAACGGCAATGAGCAGTTCTTC. Translated: CASSPIENGNEQFF.

The count of this clone is one. The J gene is TRBJ1-1, the V gene TRBV29-1; D is uncertain. Germline V lookup: CDR1 SQVTM, CDR2 ANQGSEA. The CDR3 length is 13 residues. V was trimmed by 2 bases and J by 1 base, leaving 8 bases between them. DNA of the CDR3: TGCAGCGTTGAACGCAGACAGAACACTGAAGCTTTCTTT. Translated: CSVERRQNTEAFF.

CDR3 in DNA: TGTGCCAGCAGCCAAGATGGTACGCGGACAGAACTGTACTTC. Protein: CASSQDGTRTELYF. The gene calls are TRBV3-1 (or the pseudogene TRBV3-2) and TRBJ2-4; weak D call: TRBD1 (6 bases). The CDR3 has 14 amino acids. The V gene lost 0 bases and the J gene lost 15 bases, with 18 bases spanning the gap. Germline values: CDR1 LGHDT, CDR2 YNNKEL (reference sequence).

V and J are TRBV4-1 and TRBJ2-1; D uncertain. CDR3 size: 16 residues. Germline V gene sequence: CDR1 MGHRA, CDR2 YSYEKL. V shed 0 bases and J shed 0 bases, with 9 bases lying between them. The CDR3 loop is CASSQERVISYNEQFF. CDR3 nucleotide sequence: TGCGCCAGCAGCCAAGAACGGGTAATCTCCTACAATGAGCAGTTCTTC.

The chain uses TRBV9 and TRBJ2-2; D ambiguous. V lost 0 bases, J lost 4 bases, and 7 bases lay in between. The CDR3 loop spans 14 amino acids. Germline assignment: CDR1 SGDLS and CDR2 YYNGEE. The CDR3 reads CASSVGHSTGELFF. The CDR3 DNA reads as TGTGCCAGCAGCGTAGGACACTCCACCGGGGAGCTGTTTTTT.

V gene TRBV20-1 combines with J gene TRBJ2-2, with 10 bases that match TRBD1. Trimming cost V 3 bases and J 6 bases; bases outside gene matches: 7. The germline V gene encodes CDR1 DFQATT and CDR2 SNEGSKA (reference sequence). The CDR3 spans 15 residues. Written as DNA, the CDR3 is TGCAGTGCTAGTAAACGGGACAGGGGAGCCGGGGAGCTGTTTTTT. This translates into CSASKRDRGAGELFF.

This sequence joins TRBV7-2 and TRBJ2-7; maybe TRBD2 (5 bases). Germline lookup yields CDR1 SGHTA and CDR2 FQGNSA. V dropped 1 base and J dropped 7 bases, with 17 bases sitting between them. The CDR3 runs 15 residues. The DNA for the CDR3 is TGTGCCAGCAGCTTAGGAGCCCAGCGGACGGGGGAGCAGTACTTC. Residues: CASSLGAQRTGEQYF.

V gene TRBV7-9 combines with J gene TRBJ2-7, with TRBD2 matching over 15 bases. Germline V gives CDR1 SEHNR, CDR2 FQNEAQ (reference sequence). J lost 7 bases, V lost 5 bases, and 6 bases had no gene match. The CDR3 length is 15 residues. CDR3 DNA: TGTGCCAGCAGCGGAGGACTAGCGGGAGGGATTGAGCAGTACTTC. Amino acids: CASSGGLAGGIEQYF.

The chain uses TRBV7-9 and TRBJ1-1; no reliable D call. The length of the CDR3 is 13 residues. Deletions cut 5 bases from V and 0 bases from J, with 7 bases between. Germline loops: CDR1 SEHNR, CDR2 FQNEAQ (reference sequence). The DNA for the CDR3 is TGTGCCAGCAGCCCAAATATGAACACTGAAGCTTTCTTT. Protein product: CASSPNMNTEAFF.

The chain has TRBV5-1 and TRBJ2-3, with TRBD2 matching 8 bases. The ends lost 0 bases at V and 0 bases at J; junction bases unmatched: 6. CDR3 length equals 17 residues. Germline values: CDR1 SGHRS, CDR2 YFSETQ. CDR3 residues: CASSLGTLAASTDTQYF. For the CDR3, the DNA is TGCGCCAGCAGCTTGGGAACACTAGCGGCTAGCACAGATACGCAGTATTTT.

V gene TRBV10-3 combines with J gene TRBJ2-3; D ambiguous. Trimming removed 5 bases from V and 6 bases from J, with 15 bases in between. This CDR3 contains 14 residues. Germline V gene lookup returns CDR1 ENHRY and CDR2 SYGVKD. This CDR3 reads CAISPTVNRDTQYF. The DNA for the CDR3 is TGTGCCATCAGTCCCACCGTAAACCGGGATACGCAGTATTTT.

This clone has a handful of counts. The V gene is TRBV7-9, the J gene TRBJ2-1, with D hard to call. In germline, CDR1 is SEHNR, CDR2 FQNEAQ (reference sequence). Trimming removed 2 bases from V and 4 bases from J, with 3 bases in between. CDR3 length: 12 residues. DNA for the CDR3: TGTGCCAGCAGCTTAACATACAATGAGCAGTTCTTC. Encoded protein: CASSLTYNEQFF.

The J gene is TRBJ1-3, the V gene TRBV5-1; D perhaps matches TRBD1 (6 bases). This CDR3 spans 14 amino acids. The ends were cut back, 2 bases at V and 4 bases at J, with 10 bases in the middle. The germline CDR1 and CDR2 sequences are SGHRS and YFSETQ. The CDR3 sequence is CASSLTGLGNTIYF. The CDR3 nucleotides read TGCGCCAGCAGCTTAACAGGGCTCGGAAACACCATATATTTT.

CDR3 DNA sequence: TGTGCCAGCAGTGAATTGGGCCAGGGGCGCAACTATGGCTACACCTTC. Encoded protein: CASSELGQGRNYGYTF. The chain carries TRBV25-1 and TRBJ1-2; TRBD1 might be the D (6 bases). The CDR3 consists of 16 residues. Trimming removed 1 base from V and 2 bases from J, with 14 bases in between. CDR1 MGHDK and CDR2 SYGVNS come from the germline V gene.

In its sample, this clone was seen once. The chain recombines TRBV7-2 with TRBJ1-2; a weak D match, TRBD1 (5 bases). This CDR3 has 13 residues. Germline V gene lookup returns CDR1 SGHTA and CDR2 FQGNSA. Trimming removed 8 bases at V and 5 bases at J, with 15 bases between. The CDR3 loop reads CASLGGDRYGYTF. CDR3 DNA sequence: TGTGCCAGCCTCGGAGGGGATCGGTATGGCTACACCTTC.

This chain joins TRBV9 and TRBJ1-1; maybe TRBD1 (6 bases). V was pared by 4 bases and J by 2 bases, with 15 bases between. The CDR3 loop spans 15 amino acids. Germline V lookup: CDR1 SGDLS, CDR2 YYNGEE. For the CDR3, the DNA is TGTGCCAGCAGCCCCCGGACAGTTACTAACACTGAAGCTTTCTTT. Residues: CASSPRTVTNTEAFF.

Turning to this clone: The sample holds other DNA sequences that translate to the same CDR3. The chain carries TRBV6-1 and TRBJ2-7; the match to TRBD2 covers 11 bases. Per the germline V gene, CDR1 is MNHNS and CDR2 is SASEGT. J was trimmed by 1 base and V by 1 base; bases with no gene match: 0. The CDR3 extends over 15 amino acids. This chain's CDR3 is CASSEGLAGSYEQYF. CDR3 sequence (DNA): TGTGCCAGCAGTGAAGGACTAGCGGGATCCTACGAGCAGTACTTC.

The chain uses TRBV28 and TRBJ1-2, with 9 bases matching TRBD1. The CDR3 contains 14 residues. The junction had 9 bases not matched to a gene; V was cut back by 6 bases and J by 7 bases. Germline CDR1 MDHEN, CDR2 SYDVKM. The DNA of the CDR3 is TGTGCCAGCAGGATCCCGGGACAGGGTGGTGGCTACACCTTC. This encodes CASRIPGQGGGYTF.

The chain is built from TRBV19 and TRBJ1-1; D ambiguous. Trimming left V 4 bases short and J 0 bases short, with 9 bases between. Looked up from germline, CDR1 is LNHDA and CDR2 is SQIVND (reference sequence). This CDR3 has 14 amino acids. The CDR3 region is CASSTSRLNTEAFF. DNA for the CDR3: TGTGCCAGTAGTACATCCCGACTGAACACTGAAGCTTTCTTT.

The rearrangement joins TRBV28 to TRBJ1-3, with D possibly being TRBD1 (6 bases). Germline CDR1 is MDHEN and CDR2 is SYDVKM. The CDR3 length is 16 residues. The germline V and J ends were trimmed by 5 bases and 0 bases, with 14 bases remaining between them. The chain's CDR3 is CASSHQGQVSGNTIYF. The CDR3 region has the DNA TGTGCCAGCAGTCATCAGGGACAAGTCTCTGGAAACACCATATATTTT. Full variable domain (rest looked up from reference TRBV28 and TRBJ1-3): DVKVTQSSRYLVKRTGEKVFLECVQDMDHENMFWYRQDPGLGLRLIYFSYDVKMKEKGDIPEGYSVSREKKERFSLILESASTNQTSMYLCASSHQGQVSGNTIYFGEGSWLTVV.

This chain connects TRBV29-1 to TRBJ1-1; 7 bases are shared with TRBD1. The CDR3 sequence is 14 residues long. The V gene's germline CDR1 is SQVTM and CDR2 ANQGSEA. The junction had 8 bases not matched to a gene; V was cut back by 3 bases and J by 4 bases. The CDR3 nucleotides read TGCAGCGTTGACCCACGGACAGGCCCCACTGAAGCTTTCTTT. Translating it yields CSVDPRTGPTEAFF.

This clone was seen only a few times. J is TRBJ2-7 and V is TRBV2; 7 bases line up with TRBD2. The V gene's germline CDR1 is SNHLY and CDR2 FYNNEI. Trimming removed 9 bases from V and 2 bases from J; junction bases left unmatched: 10. The length of the CDR3 is 14 residues. This chain's CDR3 is CASQASGGAYEQYF. The CDR3, as DNA: TGTGCCAGTCAGGCTAGCGGAGGGGCCTACGAGCAGTACTTC.

A few counts support this clone. The V gene is TRBV6-5, the J gene TRBJ1-2; 9 bases match TRBD1. V lost 8 bases and J lost 4; bases outside the gene matches: 8. This CDR3 is 14 amino acids long. The germline gives CDR1 MNHEY, CDR2 SVGAGI. The CDR3: CASFNRGRIYGYTF. CDR3 sequence (DNA): TGTGCCAGCTTTAACAGGGGGCGCATCTATGGCTACACCTTC.

The rearrangement uses TRBV5-1 and TRBJ1-4; 7 nucleotides align to TRBD1. Germline CDR1 and CDR2: SGHRS and YFSETQ. This CDR3 contains 18 residues. Trimming cost V 4 bases and J 0 bases; bases outside gene matches: 12. CDR3 in DNA: TGCGCCAGCAGCCCTTACCCGACAGGGCTTGCAACTAATGAAAAACTGTTTTTT. This sequence encodes CASSPYPTGLATNEKLFF.

The chain has TRBV2 and TRBJ2-4; the match to TRBD1 covers 8 bases. The CDR3 extends over 16 amino acids. V lost 0 bases to trimming and J lost 6 bases; unmatched junction nucleotides: 7. Germline V gene sequence: CDR1 SNHLY, CDR2 FYNNEI. The CDR3 protein is CASSEAQGARRNIQYF. DNA for the CDR3: TGTGCCAGCAGTGAAGCGCAGGGGGCGAGGAGAAACATTCAGTACTTC.